What follows describes a single TCR beta chain. This clonotype was recorded only once. What antigen it recognizes has not been identified. Base-call qualities are not available, and no considerably larger clone is one nucleotide away. CDR1 LNHNV and CDR2 YYDKDF are derived from the germline V gene (reference sequence). Measured from the cysteine to the phenylalanine, the CDR3 is 16 residues long. The sequence is cut down to CDR3 DNA, 48 bases in frame from base 1. V is pared back by 0 bases and J by 1 base, with 10 bases lying between the germline termini. The data are from a study of T-cell memory formation after mild COVID-19 (dated by TCRdb to the early 2020s). General notes on the study: TCR sequence clusters from the two donors were largely donor specific. Two young, previously healthy adult volunteers, one female and one male, were included in the cohort. T-cell clones expanding and contracting after mild COVID-19 in a couple of donors were tracked by longitudinal TCRalpha and TCRbeta repertoire sequencing.

The paper's findings and limits, for the study overall: Contracting CD4+ clones were found mainly in CM and EM memory subsets, while CD8+ clones were enriched in EMRA. The study included only a couple of mild cases, and larger cohorts that include severe cases with pre-infection samples were judged to be necessary. The detection of some responding clones in pre-infection memory suggests that pre-existing cross-reactive memory T cells joined the SARS-CoV-2 response. The second-wave clones that peaked on day 37 were not confirmed to be SARS-CoV-2 specific. Clones that contracted from day 15 to 85 showed balanced CD4/CD8 phenotypes, whereas a second wave of clones that expanded from day 15 to 37 leaned towards CD4+.

Ficoll-Paque density gradient centrifugation was the method used to isolate PBMCs. Sequenced on an Illumina NovaSeq 6000. cDNA libraries for TCRalpha and TCRbeta were prepared by 5'RACE using constant-segment primers, with sample barcodes and unique molecular identifiers added. RNA was extracted from every sample with Trizol reagent. Libraries were amplified in two PCR steps, with a second sample barcode and Illumina TruSeq adapters added in the second step. Sequencing of the libraries was done on an Illumina NovaSeq, producing 2 x 150 bp paired-end reads. As for the original processing: Reads were demultiplexed and collapsed into UMI-guided consensus sequences with migec v1.2.7. Using mixcr v2.1.11, UMI consensuses were aligned to TRA and TRB V and J templates and then assembled into clonotypes. Clonotypes were classified as expanded or contracted when called significant by both edgeR and NoisET, with noise models trained on biological replicates. For edgeR calls, the cutoffs were a false discovery rate-adjusted p below 0.01 and a log2 fold-change threshold of 1. As an exploratory analysis of dynamics, max-normalized trajectories of the 1000 most abundant clonotypes were examined by PCA with hierarchical clustering. Separately sequenced CD4+ and CD8+ repertoires were used to assign the CD4 or CD8 phenotype of responding clones. TCRdb reran the public reads through fastp at Q25 and MiXCR, keeping productive beta chains. Here each entry gathers all rows of one CDR3 protein and keeps the most common genes and DNA. TCRdb, not the original authors, processed these V and J calls. The sample records about 600,000 distinct CDR3 sequences, 20% to 25% of which are singletons. Of the sample, 7.5% to 9.5% falls within the top ten clones.

The sequence came from an adult woman who had mild COVID-19 (a few samples of this study predate the infection). The sample titles of this study are shuffled in the database, so cell type and time point are left out; the donor was told from shared clones. Here the chain combines TRBV15 and TRBJ2-4; TRBD2 is perhaps the D gene, given 6 matching bases. The sequenced sample was PBMCs or a T cell subset sorted from them (not recorded which). The DNA is TGTGCCACCAGCAGAGATTCGGGGGAGGCCAAAAACATTCAGTACTTC. This codes for CATSRDSGEAKNIQYF.